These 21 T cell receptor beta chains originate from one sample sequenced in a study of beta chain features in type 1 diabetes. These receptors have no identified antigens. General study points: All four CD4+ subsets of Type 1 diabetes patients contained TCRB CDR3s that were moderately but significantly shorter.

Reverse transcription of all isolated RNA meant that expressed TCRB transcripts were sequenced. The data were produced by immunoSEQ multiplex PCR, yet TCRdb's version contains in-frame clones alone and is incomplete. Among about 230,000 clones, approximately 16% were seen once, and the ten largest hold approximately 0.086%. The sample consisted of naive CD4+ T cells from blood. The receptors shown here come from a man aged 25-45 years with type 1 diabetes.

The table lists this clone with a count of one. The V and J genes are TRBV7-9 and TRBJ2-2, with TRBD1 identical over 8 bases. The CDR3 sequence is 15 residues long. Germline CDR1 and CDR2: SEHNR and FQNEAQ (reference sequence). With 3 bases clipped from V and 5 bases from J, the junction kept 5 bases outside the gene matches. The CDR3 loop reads CASSLTGARTGELFF. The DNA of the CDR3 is TGTGCCAGCAGCTTGACAGGGGCCAGGACCGGGGAGCTGTTTTTT.

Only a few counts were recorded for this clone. CDR3 in amino acids: CASSKDRQSGYSGANVLTF. CDR3 DNA sequence: TGTGCCAGCAGCAAAGACCGACAGTCCGGATACTCTGGGGCCAACGTCCTGACTTTC. This chain joins TRBV21-1 and TRBJ2-6; the listed D gene, TRBD1, was not tested against the DNA. TRBV21-1 is an annotated pseudogene. The CDR3 totals 19 residues.

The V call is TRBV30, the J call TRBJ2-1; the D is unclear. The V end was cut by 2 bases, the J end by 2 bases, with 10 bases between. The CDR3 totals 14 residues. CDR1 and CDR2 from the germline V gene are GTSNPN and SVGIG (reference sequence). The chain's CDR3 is CAWSTLNAYNEQFF. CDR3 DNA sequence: TGTGCCTGGAGTACATTAAACGCCTACAATGAGCAGTTCTTC.

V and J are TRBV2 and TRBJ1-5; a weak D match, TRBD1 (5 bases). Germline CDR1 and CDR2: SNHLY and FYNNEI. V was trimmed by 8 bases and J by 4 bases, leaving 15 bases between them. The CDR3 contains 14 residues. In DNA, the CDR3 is TGTGCCAGCTCCCCAAGGGGAGGGAATCAGCCCCAGCATTTT. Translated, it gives CASSPRGGNQPQHF.

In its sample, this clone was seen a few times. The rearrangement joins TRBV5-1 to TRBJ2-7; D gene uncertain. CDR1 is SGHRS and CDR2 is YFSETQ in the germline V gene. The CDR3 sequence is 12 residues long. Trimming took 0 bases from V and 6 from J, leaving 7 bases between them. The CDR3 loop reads CASSLEGAEQYF. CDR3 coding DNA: TGCGCCAGCAGCTTGGAAGGAGCCGAGCAGTACTTC.

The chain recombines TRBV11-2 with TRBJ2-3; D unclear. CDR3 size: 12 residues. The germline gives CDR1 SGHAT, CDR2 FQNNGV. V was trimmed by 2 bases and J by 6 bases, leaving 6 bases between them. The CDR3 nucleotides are TGTGCCAGCAGCTTAAGCCGGGATACGCAGTATTTT. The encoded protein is CASSLSRDTQYF.

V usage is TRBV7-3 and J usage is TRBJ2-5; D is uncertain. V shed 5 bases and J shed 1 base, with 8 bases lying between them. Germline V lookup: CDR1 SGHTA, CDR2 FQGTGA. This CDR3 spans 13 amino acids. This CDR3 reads CASSPSVQETQYF. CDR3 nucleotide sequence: TGTGCCAGCAGCCCCTCCGTCCAAGAGACCCAGTACTTC.

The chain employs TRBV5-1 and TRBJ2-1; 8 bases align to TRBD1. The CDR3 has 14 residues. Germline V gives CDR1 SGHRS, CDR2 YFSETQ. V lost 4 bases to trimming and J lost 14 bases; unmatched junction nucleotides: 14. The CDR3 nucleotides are TGCGCCAGCAGCACGGACAGGGCCGGGAGTCGTGAGTTCTTC. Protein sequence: CASSTDRAGSREFF.

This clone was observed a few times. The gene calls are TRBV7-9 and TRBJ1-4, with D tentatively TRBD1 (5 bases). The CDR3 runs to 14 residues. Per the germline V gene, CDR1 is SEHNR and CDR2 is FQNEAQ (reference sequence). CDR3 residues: CASRRGASEEKLFF. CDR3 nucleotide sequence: TGTGCGAGCCGAAGAGGGGCCAGTGAGGAAAAACTGTTTTTT.

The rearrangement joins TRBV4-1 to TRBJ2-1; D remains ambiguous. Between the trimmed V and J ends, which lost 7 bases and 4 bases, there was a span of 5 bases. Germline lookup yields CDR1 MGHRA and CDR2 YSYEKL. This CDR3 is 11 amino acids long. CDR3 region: CASKAYNEQFF. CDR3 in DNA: TGCGCCAGCAAAGCGTACAATGAGCAGTTCTTC.

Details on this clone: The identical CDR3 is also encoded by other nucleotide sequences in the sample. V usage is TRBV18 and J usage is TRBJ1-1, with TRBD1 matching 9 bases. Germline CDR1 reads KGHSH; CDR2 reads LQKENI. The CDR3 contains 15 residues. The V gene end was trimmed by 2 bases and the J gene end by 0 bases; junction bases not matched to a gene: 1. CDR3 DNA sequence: TGTGCCAGCTCACCAGGACAGGGGTTGAACACTGAAGCTTTCTTT. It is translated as CASSPGQGLNTEAFF.

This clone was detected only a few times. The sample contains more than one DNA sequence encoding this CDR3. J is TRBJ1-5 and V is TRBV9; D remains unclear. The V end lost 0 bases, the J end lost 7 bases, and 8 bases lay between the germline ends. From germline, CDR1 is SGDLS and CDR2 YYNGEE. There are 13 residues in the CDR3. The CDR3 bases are TGTGCCAGCAGCGTAGGGGCCGACCAGCCCCAGCATTTT. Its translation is CASSVGADQPQHF.

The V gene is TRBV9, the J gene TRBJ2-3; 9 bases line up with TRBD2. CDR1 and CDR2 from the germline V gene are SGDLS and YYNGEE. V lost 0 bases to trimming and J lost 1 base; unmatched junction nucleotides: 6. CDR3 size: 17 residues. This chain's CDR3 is CASSVALVAGGTDTQYF. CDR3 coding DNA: TGTGCCAGCAGCGTAGCTCTAGTAGCGGGGGGCACAGATACGCAGTATTTT.

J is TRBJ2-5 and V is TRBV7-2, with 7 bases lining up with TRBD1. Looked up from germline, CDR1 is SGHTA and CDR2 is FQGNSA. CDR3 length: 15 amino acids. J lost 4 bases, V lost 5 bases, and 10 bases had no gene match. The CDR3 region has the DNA TGTGCCAGCAGCCCCGGACAGGCCCCGCGAGAGACCCAGTACTTC. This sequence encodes CASSPGQAPRETQYF.

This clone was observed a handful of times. The CDR3 protein is CATIGPGADSTDTQYF. The CDR3 coding sequence is TGTGCCACTATAGGGCCAGGGGCTGATAGCACAGATACGCAGTATTTT. The chain combines TRBV11-2 with TRBJ2-3, with a weak D call TRBD1 (6 bases). The germline V and J ends were trimmed by 10 bases and 0 bases, with 20 bases remaining between them. Germline loops: CDR1 SGHAT, CDR2 FQNNGV. The CDR3 runs 16 residues.

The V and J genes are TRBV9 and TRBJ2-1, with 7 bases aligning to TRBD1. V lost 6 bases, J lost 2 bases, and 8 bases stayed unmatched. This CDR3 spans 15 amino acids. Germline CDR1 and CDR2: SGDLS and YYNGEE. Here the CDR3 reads CASTSRTGAYNEQFF. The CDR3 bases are TGTGCCAGCACCTCCCGGACAGGCGCCTACAATGAGCAGTTCTTC. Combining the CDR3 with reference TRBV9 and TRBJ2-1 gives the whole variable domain DSGVTQTPKHLITATGQRVTLRCSPRSGDLSVYWYQQSLDQGLQFLIQYYNGEERAKGNILERFSAQQFPDLHSELNLSSLELGDSALYFCASTSRTGAYNEQFFGPGTRLTVL.

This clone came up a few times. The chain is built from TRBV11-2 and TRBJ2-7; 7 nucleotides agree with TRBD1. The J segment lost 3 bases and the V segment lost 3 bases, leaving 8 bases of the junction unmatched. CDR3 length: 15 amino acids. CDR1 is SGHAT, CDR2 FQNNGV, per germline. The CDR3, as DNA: TGTGCCAGCAGCTTTCTACAGGGGCAAGGCTACGAGCAGTACTTC. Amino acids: CASSFLQGQGYEQYF.

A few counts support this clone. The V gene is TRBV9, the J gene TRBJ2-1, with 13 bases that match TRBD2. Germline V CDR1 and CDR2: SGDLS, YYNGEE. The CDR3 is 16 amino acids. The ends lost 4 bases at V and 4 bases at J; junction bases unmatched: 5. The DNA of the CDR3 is TGTGCCAGCAGCCCGACTAGCGGGAGGTCGTACAATGAGCAGTTCTTC. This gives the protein CASSPTSGRSYNEQFF.

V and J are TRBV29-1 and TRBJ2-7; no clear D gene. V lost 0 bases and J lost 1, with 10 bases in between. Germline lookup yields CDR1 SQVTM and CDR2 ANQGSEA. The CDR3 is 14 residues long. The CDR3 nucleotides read TGCAGCGTTGAAGATTGGGCAGCATCCTACGAGCAGTACTTC. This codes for CSVEDWAASYEQYF.

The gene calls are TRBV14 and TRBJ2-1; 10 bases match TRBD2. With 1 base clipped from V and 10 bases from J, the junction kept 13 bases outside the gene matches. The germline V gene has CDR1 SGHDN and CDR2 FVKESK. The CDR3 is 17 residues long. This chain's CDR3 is CASSQGGGTSADREQFF. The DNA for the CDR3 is TGTGCCAGCAGCCAAGGCGGGGGGACTAGCGCTGACCGAGAGCAGTTCTTC.

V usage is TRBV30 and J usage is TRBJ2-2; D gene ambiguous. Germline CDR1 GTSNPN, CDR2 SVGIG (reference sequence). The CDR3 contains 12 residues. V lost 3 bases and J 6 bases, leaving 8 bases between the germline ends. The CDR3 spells CAWSLVAGELFF. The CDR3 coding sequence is TGTGCCTGGAGCCTAGTGGCCGGGGAGCTGTTTTTT. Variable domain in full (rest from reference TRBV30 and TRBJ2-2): SQTIHQWPATLVQPVGSPLSLECTVEGTSNPNLYWYRQAAGRGLQLLFYSVGIGQISSEVPQNLSASRPQDRQFILSSKKLLLSDSGFYLCAWSLVAGELFFGEGSRLTVL.